This T cell receptor beta chain was recovered during a study of T cells in women clearing cervical HPV infection. The protocol was immunoSEQ multiplex PCR, while the TCRdb copy is restricted to in-frame clones and leaves out a portion. Reported are about 20,000 clones; the ten largest clones contain about 5.3%. The TCR originated in a woman aged 18 to 75 with a cervical HPV16 infection that either progressed to CIN3+ or cleared (not recorded which). Material: blood buffy coat.

Incomplete CDR3 DNA: TGTGCCAGCAGCCCCCAAACAGGGTATAACTATGGC. Its protein is CASSPQTGYNYG. In full, the CDR3 reads CASSPQTGYNYGYTF. The rearrangement joins TRBV7-9 to TRBJ1-2, with D possibly matching TRBD1 (6 bases). The missing CDR3 end, 3 residues past where the read stops, is filled in from the germline J gene. The CDR3 runs 15 residues. V was cut by 5 bases and J by 1 base, with 14 bases left in between. CDR1 SEHNR and CDR2 FQNEAQ come from the germline V gene (reference sequence). Drawing the rest from reference TRBV7-9 and TRBJ1-2, the complete variable domain is DTGVSQNPRHKITKRGQNVTFRCDPISEHNRLYWYRQTLGQGPEFLTYFQNEAQLEKSRLLSDRFSAERPKGSFSTLEIQRTEQGDSAMYLCASSPQTGYNYGYTFGSGTRLTVV.